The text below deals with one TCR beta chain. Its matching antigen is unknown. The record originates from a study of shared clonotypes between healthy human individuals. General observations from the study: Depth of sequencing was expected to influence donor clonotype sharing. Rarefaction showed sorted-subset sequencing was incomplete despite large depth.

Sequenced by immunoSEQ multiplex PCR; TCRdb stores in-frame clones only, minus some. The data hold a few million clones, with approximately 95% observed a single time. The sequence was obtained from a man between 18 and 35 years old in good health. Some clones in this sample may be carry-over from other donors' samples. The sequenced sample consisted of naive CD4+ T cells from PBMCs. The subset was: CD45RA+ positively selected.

The CDR3 spells CASSLFSIGRMAGTDTQYF. The CDR3 nucleotides are TGTGCCAGCAGTTTATTTTCGATCGGGCGGATGGCAGGGACAGATACGCAGTATTTT. This chain joins TRBV27 and TRBJ2-3; D may be TRBD1 (5 bases). The CDR3 has 19 amino acids. V lost 1 base and J 3 bases, leaving 23 bases between the germline ends. Germline-derived CDR1 and CDR2 are MNHEY and SMNVEV (reference sequence).